In this sample, the clone carrying this TCR beta chain turned up many times. The data are from a study of regulatory T cells in long-lasting Graves disease. The time point was: newly diagnosed GD, antithyroid drugs for less than 3 months. With RNA extracted from PBMCs as input, the TCR library was made. HTBI primers from iRepertoire and Arm-PCR of CDR3 regions yielded the TCR beta libraries. TCRdb recomputed calls from the multiplex PCR reads with MiXCR, one row per CDR3 protein. This table holds some 560,000 distinct CDR3 sequences, 15% to 20% found once. A further study also used this sample, focusing on T cells in Graves' hyperthyroidism and ophthalmopathy.

Sample: peripheral blood mononuclear cells (PBMCs), taken at new diagnosis, from a patient treated with antithyroid drugs. This TCR derives from a woman in her forties or fifties with Graves disease.

The CDR3 here is CASTNSEGLYNEQFF. CDR3 coding DNA: TGTGCCAGCACCAACTCGGAGGGGCTGTACAATGAGCAGTTCTTC. The rearrangement links TRBV7-8 to TRBJ2-1; possibly TRBD2 for D (6 bases). Per germline, CDR1 SGHVS and CDR2 FQNEAQ. CDR3 size: 15 residues. Trimming cost V 7 bases and J 4 bases, with 17 bases left between them.